This T cell receptor beta chain was found in a study of cytomegalovirus exposure and HLA in healthy donors. General study points: Most of the CMV-associated TCR beta chains (in a later analysis) appeared to be HLA-restricted.

As for this clone: Its specificity is unknown.

The PCR had 60 Vbeta and 13 Jbeta primers. The method was immunoSEQ multiplex PCR; TCRdb's version includes in-frame clones alone and lacks a portion of them. The table shows 55,000 to 75,000 clones, with roughly four fifths occurring only once. This CDR3 comprises 14 residues. Trimming removed 5 bases at V and 1 base at J, with 12 bases between. CDR1 SGHTA and CDR2 FQGNSA come from the germline V gene. The chain employs TRBV7-2 and TRBJ2-7; D is possibly TRBD1 (5 bases). Sample: PBMCs. The TCR originated in a woman younger than 45 in good health and CMV-seropositive. Here the CDR3 reads CASSGAYPSYEQYF. CDR3 sequence (DNA): TGTGCCAGCAGCGGGGCTTATCCATCCTACGAGCAGTACTTC. Full variable domain (missing parts from reference TRBV7-2 and TRBJ2-7): GAGVSQSPSNKVTEKGKDVELRCDPISGHTALYWYRQSLGQGLEFLIYFQGNSAPDKSGLPSDRFSAERTGGSVSTLTIQRTQQEDSAVYLCASSGAYPSYEQYFGPGTRLTVT.